This T cell receptor (beta chain) comes out of a study of post-analysis software for immune sequencing data. Background on the study: Recorded subtypes: relapsing-remitting, secondary progressive, progressive-relapsing; some patients unannotated.

Per germline, CDR1 MNHEY and CDR2 SVGEGT. The CDR3 has 14 residues. Deletions cut 8 bases from V and 0 bases from J, with 11 bases between. Comments on this clonotype: The target antigen is unknown.

Study results and caveats: Roughly five TRBV segments, including TRBV5-6, TRBV5-1 and TRBV20-1, were more frequent in patients than controls.

Sequencing libraries made from TCR beta cDNA carried unique molecular identifiers. T cells, about 0.95 to 10 million of them, yielded roughly 470,000 cDNA molecules. TCRdb re-derived calls from the PCR reads in MiXCR, one entry per CDR3 protein. The table lists about 800,000 distinct CDR3 sequences, roughly 30% of them singletons. This sequence was found in a girl between 5 and 17 years old with multiple sclerosis. This chain joins TRBV6-2 or TRBV6-3 and TRBJ2-4; D is perhaps TRBD2 (5 bases). The sequencing sample was made of blood. The CDR3 protein is CASQGAVAKNIQYF. The CDR3 nucleotides are TGTGCCAGCCAAGGAGCGGTAGCCAAAAACATTCAGTACTTC.